The 18 T cell receptor beta chains listed next were all sequenced from one sample in a study of CD4+ T cells in melanoma. Profiled with immunoSEQ multiplex PCR; TCRdb holds only in-frame clones, not every one. The table records over 6,500 clones, around 70% of them present only once. The specimen sequenced was cells from a culture (not recorded whether cultured in vitro). The receptor set was obtained from a human donor with melanoma.

This clone has more than one count but fewer than ten. The chain carries TRBV12-3 or TRBV12-4 and TRBJ2-7; D gene uncertain. The CDR3 has 12 amino acids. V lost 3 bases, J lost 2 bases, and 5 bases lay in between. The CDR3 is CASSFPAYEQYF. The CDR3 DNA reads TGTGCCAGCAGTTTCCCGGCCTACGAGCAGTACTTC.

This clone was observed a handful of times. The V call is TRBV5-1, the J call TRBJ1-2; 9 bases align to TRBD1. CDR3 size: 14 residues. With V trimmed by 2 bases and J by 7 bases, 6 bases remained unmatched. Germline-derived CDR1 and CDR2 are SGHRS and YFSETQ. The CDR3 loop reads CASSFGQGTGGYTF. CDR3 in DNA: TGCGCCAGCAGCTTTGGACAGGGGACGGGTGGCTACACCTTC.

This clone was observed a few times. The same CDR3 can be traced to other DNA sequences in this sample. For the CDR3, the DNA is TGTGCCAGCAGCGTAGGTTACAATGAGCAGTTCTTC. Translation: CASSVGYNEQFF. The V call is TRBV9, the J call TRBJ2-1; D gene unclear. The length of the CDR3 is 12 residues. CDR1 is SGDLS, CDR2 YYNGEE, per germline. Trimming removed 0 bases at V and 4 bases at J, with 2 bases between.

This clone turned up a few times. V gene TRBV12-3 or TRBV12-4 combines with J gene TRBJ2-7, with 8 bases matching TRBD1. CDR3 size: 13 residues. V lost 5 bases, J lost 3 bases, and 3 bases stayed unmatched. This chain's CDR3 is CASSITGGYEQYF. For the CDR3, the DNA is TGTGCCAGCAGTATAACAGGGGGCTACGAGCAGTACTTC.

This clone has only one observation. The rearrangement links TRBV7-2 to TRBJ1-3, with D perhaps TRBD1 (6 bases). V gave up 1 base and J gave up 0 bases, with 10 bases separating them. Germline assignment: CDR1 SGHTA and CDR2 FQGNSA. The CDR3 length is 16 residues. CDR3 residues: CASSLGGGSSGNTIYF. CDR3 coding DNA: TGTGCCAGCAGCTTAGGAGGGGGAAGCTCTGGAAACACCATATATTTT.

This clone has just one count. The chain uses TRBV4-2 and TRBJ1-4; 8 bases match TRBD1. V was pared by 4 bases and J by 7 bases, with 8 bases of the junction left unmatched. Germline V gives CDR1 LGHNA, CDR2 YNFKEQ. CDR3 length: 15 residues. The CDR3 DNA reads as TGTGCCAGCAGCCGCTCGACAGGGGATATTGAAAAACTGTTTTTT. Protein sequence: CASSRSTGDIEKLFF.

The gene calls are TRBV19 and TRBJ2-1; 11 bases are a match to TRBD2. Looked up from germline, CDR1 is LNHDA and CDR2 is SQIVND (reference sequence). This CDR3 spans 15 amino acids. J lost 6 bases, V lost 7 bases, and 8 bases had no gene match. The CDR3 region is CASNKASGGRNEQFF. The CDR3 DNA follows: TGTGCCAGTAATAAAGCTAGCGGGGGGCGCAATGAGCAGTTCTTC.

This sequence joins TRBV6-1 and TRBJ1-3; possible D gene TRBD1, 5 bases. The CDR3 consists of 16 residues. Trimming shortened V by 6 bases and J by 2 bases, and 17 bases separated the two germline ends. The germline CDR1 and CDR2 sequences are MNHNS and SASEGT. CDR3 region: CASSESGARTGNTIYF. CDR3 DNA: TGTGCCAGCAGCGAATCCGGGGCCAGGACTGGAAACACCATATATTTT.

This clone has just a few counts. J is TRBJ1-3 and V is TRBV2; D call uncertain. The V gene lost 2 bases and the J gene lost 4 bases, with 6 bases spanning the gap. CDR1 SNHLY and CDR2 FYNNEI come from the germline V gene. The CDR3 contains 13 residues. CDR3 DNA sequence: TGTGCCAGCAGTGAAAGGACGGGAAACACCATATATTTT. Protein: CASSERTGNTIYF.

The chain employs TRBV6-5 and TRBJ1-5, with 7 bases identical to TRBD1. Germline CDR1 reads MNHEY; CDR2 reads SVGAGI. The trim removed 6 bases at V and 9 bases at J, leaving 8 bases unmatched. The CDR3 covers 13 residues. The CDR3 loop is CASRRDSFAPQHF. DNA for the CDR3: TGTGCCAGCAGGAGGGACAGCTTTGCGCCCCAGCATTTT.

By share, this clone ranks as medium-sized. In nucleotides, the CDR3 is TGTGCCAGCAGTCGTGACTCCTTTTCCTACGAGCAGTACTTC. Translated, it gives CASSRDSFSYEQYF. The genes are TRBV6-5 and TRBJ2-7; no reliable D call. V lost 5 bases, J lost 1 base, and 12 bases lay in between. The germline V gene has CDR1 MNHEY and CDR2 SVGAGI. The CDR3 runs to 14 residues.

The V call is TRBV7-8, the J call TRBJ1-4; TRBD1 is a possible D gene (5 bases). Germline CDR1 reads SGHVS; CDR2 reads FQNEAQ. V was pared by 3 bases and J by 0 bases, with 17 bases between. CDR3 length: 18 residues. The CDR3 coding sequence is TGTGCCAGCAGCTTGGGGACCGGAGGTAGAGCAACTAATGAAAAACTGTTTTTT. This codes for CASSLGTGGRATNEKLFF.

The chain combines TRBV5-4 with TRBJ2-5; TRBD1 or TRBD2 may be the D gene (6 bases each). The germline V gene encodes CDR1 SGHNT and CDR2 YYREEE (reference sequence). V shed 0 bases and J shed 7 bases, with 10 bases lying between them. This CDR3 is built from 13 residues. This CDR3 reads CASSLEGGGTQYF. DNA of the CDR3: TGTGCCAGCAGCTTGGAGGGGGGAGGGACCCAGTACTTC.

The rearrangement uses TRBV24-1 and TRBJ2-3, with 11 bases that match TRBD1. The germline V gene has CDR1 KGHDR and CDR2 SFDVKD. Losses at the gene ends were 3 bases for V and 2 bases for J; bases not matched to a gene: 6. The CDR3 sequence is 17 residues long. The CDR3 region is CATSDPGTGGATDTQYF. DNA of the CDR3: TGTGCCACCAGTGATCCAGGGACAGGGGGTGCCACAGATACGCAGTATTTT.

J is TRBJ1-5 and V is TRBV18; D possibly corresponds to TRBD1 (5 bases). The CDR3 has 13 residues. Germline CDR1 reads KGHSH; CDR2 reads LQKENI. Trimming stripped 6 bases from V and 3 bases from J, with 9 bases between. CDR3 in DNA: TGTGCCAGCTCCTCTGGGGCCAATCAGCCCCAGCATTTT. It encodes CASSSGANQPQHF.

In this sample, this clone is medium-sized (0.01 to 0.1%). The V call is TRBV11-1, the J call TRBJ2-2; 8 bases map to TRBD1. The CDR3 contains 16 residues. The V gene's germline CDR1 is SGHAT and CDR2 FQDESV (reference sequence). Trimming cost V 2 bases and J 0 bases; bases outside gene matches: 2. CDR3 in DNA: TGTGCCAGCAGCTTAAGGACAGGGCCGAACACCGGGGAGCTGTTTTTT. Amino acids: CASSLRTGPNTGELFF.

Within the sample, this clone is large (0.1 to 1%). The chain has TRBV28 and TRBJ1-1; D remains ambiguous. Trimming took off 3 bases at V and 0 bases at J, with 8 bases between the two ends. The germline V gene encodes CDR1 MDHEN and CDR2 SYDVKM. This CDR3 is 14 amino acids long. In DNA, the CDR3 is TGTGCCAGCAGTTTCATCCGGATGAACACTGAAGCTTTCTTT. It specifies CASSFIRMNTEAFF.

The chain carries TRBV5-1 and TRBJ1-1; D is undetermined. In germline, CDR1 is SGHRS, CDR2 YFSETQ. V lost 4 bases and J lost 5, with 12 bases in between. The CDR3 extends over 13 amino acids. The CDR3 here is CASSTGQGTEAFF. The CDR3 DNA reads TGCGCCAGCAGCACGGGCCAAGGGACTGAAGCTTTCTTT.